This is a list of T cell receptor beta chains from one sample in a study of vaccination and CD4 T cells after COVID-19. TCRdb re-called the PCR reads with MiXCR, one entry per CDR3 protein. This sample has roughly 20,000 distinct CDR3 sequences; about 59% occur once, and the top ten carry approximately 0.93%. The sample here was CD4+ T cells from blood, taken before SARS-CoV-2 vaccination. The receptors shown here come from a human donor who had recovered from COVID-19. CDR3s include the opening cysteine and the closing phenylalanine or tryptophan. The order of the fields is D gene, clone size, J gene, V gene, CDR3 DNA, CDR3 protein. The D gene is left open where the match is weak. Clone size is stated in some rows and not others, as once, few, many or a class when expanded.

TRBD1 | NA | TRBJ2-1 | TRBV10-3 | TGTGCCATCAGGGACGACAGGGACGATGAGCAGTTCTTC | CAIRDDRDDEQFF
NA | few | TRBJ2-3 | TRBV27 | TGTGCCAGCAGACCAACCAAAAACAACAGGGACACAGATACGCAGTATTTT | CASRPTKNNRDTDTQYF
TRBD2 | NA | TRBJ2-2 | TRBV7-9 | TGTGCCAGCAGCTTGTCGAATCTAGCGGGGTCCACCGGGGAGCTGTTTTTT | CASSLSNLAGSTGELFF
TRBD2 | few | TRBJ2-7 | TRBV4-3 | TGCGCCAGCAGCCCTTCGGGGGGTTCCTACGAGCAGTACTTC | CASSPSGGSYEQYF
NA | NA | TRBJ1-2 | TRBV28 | TGTGCCAGCAGTTCCCGGGAGACGTATGGCTACACCTTC | CASSSRETYGYTF
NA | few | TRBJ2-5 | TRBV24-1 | TGTGCCACCAGTGATTTGACAAGGGAGACCCAGTACTTC | CATSDLTRETQYF
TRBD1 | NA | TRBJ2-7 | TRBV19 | TGTGCCAGTAGTAGAAGGGACAGATCCTACGAGCAGTACTTC | CASSRRDRSYEQYF
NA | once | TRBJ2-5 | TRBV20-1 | TGCAGTGTGGCGGGGGAGACCCAGTACTTC | CSVAGETQYF
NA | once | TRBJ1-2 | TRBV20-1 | TGCAGTGCTAGAGACTCGGTCTTGATCTATGGCTACACCTTC | CSARDSVLIYGYTF
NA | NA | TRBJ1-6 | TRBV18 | TGTGCCAGCCCACAGGGTAACGGTTCACCCCTCCACTTT | CASPQGNGSPLHF
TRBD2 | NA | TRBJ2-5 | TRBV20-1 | TGCAGTGCTAATAGCGGGAGCGGGGAGACCCAGTACTTC | CSANSGSGETQYF
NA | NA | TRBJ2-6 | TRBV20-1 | TGCAGTGCTAGACGGGCATCTGGGGCCAACGTCCTGACTTTC | CSARRASGANVLTF
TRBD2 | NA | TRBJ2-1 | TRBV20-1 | TGCAGTGCCAGGACTAGCGGGAGAGGTGAGCAGTTCTTC | CSARTSGRGEQFF
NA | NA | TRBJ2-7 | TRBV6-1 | TGTGCCAGCAGTGAAGAAGTTATCTACGAGCAGTACTTC | CASSEEVIYEQYF
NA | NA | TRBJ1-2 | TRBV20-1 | TGCACCCGGGGAGGTGGGGTCGGCTACACCTTC | CTRGGGVGYTF
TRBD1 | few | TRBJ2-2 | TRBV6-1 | TGTGCCAGCAGTGCCATCTTCGGGACAGCTTTCACCGGGGAGCTGTTTTTT | CASSAIFGTAFTGELFF
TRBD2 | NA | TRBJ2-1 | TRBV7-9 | TGTGCCAGCAGCTTAGCGGGACTAGCGGACAATGAGCAGTTCTTC | CASSLAGLADNEQFF
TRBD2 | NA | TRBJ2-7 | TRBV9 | TGTGCCAGCAGCTTAGGGGATAGCGGGAGGCCCAACGAGCAGTACTTC | CASSLGDSGRPNEQYF
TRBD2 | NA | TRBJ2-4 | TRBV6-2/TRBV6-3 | TGTGCCAGCAGTTACTCGGCTAGCGGGAGCCAGGCCCTAGCCAAAAACATTCAGTACTTC | CASSYSASGSQALAKNIQYF
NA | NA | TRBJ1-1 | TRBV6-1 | TGTGCCAGCAGTGCTCAGGAGAACACTGAAGCTTTCTTT | CASSAQENTEAFF
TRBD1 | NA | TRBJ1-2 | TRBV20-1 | TGCAGTGCTAGTCTAGGGGACAGGATCGATGGCTACACCTTC | CSASLGDRIDGYTF
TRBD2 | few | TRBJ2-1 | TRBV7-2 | TGTGCCAGCAGCTTAGGGCGGGAGAATGAGCAGTTCTTC | CASSLGRENEQFF
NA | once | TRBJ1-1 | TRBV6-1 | TGTGCCAGCAGTCCCCGCAGAGACACTGAAGCTTTCTTT | CASSPRRDTEAFF
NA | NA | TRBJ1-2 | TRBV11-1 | TGTGCCAGCAGCTTCGGTGAGGGCCCTACTTATGGCTACACCTTC | CASSFGEGPTYGYTF
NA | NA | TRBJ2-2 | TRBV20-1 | TGCAGTGCAAAGGGGCTTACCGGGGAGCTGTTTTTT | CSAKGLTGELFF
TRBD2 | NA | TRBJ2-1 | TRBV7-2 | TGTGCCACCAACGTTCTAGCGGGAGGGCCCAATGAGCAGTTCTTC | CATNVLAGGPNEQFF